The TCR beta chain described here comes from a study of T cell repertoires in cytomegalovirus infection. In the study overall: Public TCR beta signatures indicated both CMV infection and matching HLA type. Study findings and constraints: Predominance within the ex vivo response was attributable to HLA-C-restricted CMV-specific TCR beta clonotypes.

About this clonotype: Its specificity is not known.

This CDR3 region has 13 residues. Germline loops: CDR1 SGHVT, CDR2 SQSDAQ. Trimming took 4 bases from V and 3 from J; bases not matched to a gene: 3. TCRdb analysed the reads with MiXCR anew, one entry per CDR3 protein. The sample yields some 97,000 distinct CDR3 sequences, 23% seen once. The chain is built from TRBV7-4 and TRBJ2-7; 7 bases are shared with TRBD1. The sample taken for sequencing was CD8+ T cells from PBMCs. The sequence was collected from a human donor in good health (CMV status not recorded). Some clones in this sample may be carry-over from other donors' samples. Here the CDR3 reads CASSWGTDYEQYF. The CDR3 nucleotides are TGTGCCAGCAGCTGGGGGACAGACTACGAGCAGTACTTC.